These 25 T cell receptor beta chains share one sample of origin, sequenced in a study of blood T cell dynamics during melanoma immunotherapy. The time point denotes: week 3, after first cycle of checkpoint inhibitor. Sequencing used immunoSEQ multiplex PCR; TCRdb keeps in-frame clones, though not all of them. Here the sample spans 9,500 to 15,000 clones, approximately 87% being singletons. Sequencing used blood, obtained from a patient treated with checkpoint blockade. These receptors originate from a human donor with melanoma.

The V call is TRBV4-1, the J call TRBJ2-2, with TRBD1 identical over 7 bases. Germline-derived CDR1 and CDR2 are MGHRA and YSYEKL. V trimming: 4 bases; J trimming: 4 bases; junction bases outside the gene matches: 6. The CDR3 is 15 amino acids. CDR3 region: CASSRQGLSTGELFF. As DNA, the CDR3 is TGCGCCAGCAGCCGACAGGGTCTAAGCACCGGGGAGCTGTTTTTT.

V and J are TRBV19 and TRBJ1-2; D is undetermined. The CDR3 spans 14 residues. CDR1 LNHDA and CDR2 SQIVND come from the germline V gene (reference sequence). Trimming removed 5 bases from V and 5 bases from J, with 15 bases in between. CDR3 amino acids: CASSLQGSPYGYTF. The CDR3 DNA reads as TGTGCCAGTAGTCTACAAGGTTCCCCTTATGGCTACACCTTC.

This clone was seen just once. The J gene is TRBJ2-1, the V gene TRBV4-1, with D perhaps TRBD1 (6 bases). CDR3 length: 15 amino acids. Germline V gene data show CDR1 as MGHRA and CDR2 as YSYEKL. Trimming took off 6 bases at V and 0 bases at J, with 12 bases between the two ends. The CDR3 here is CASRPTGSSYNEQFF. The CDR3 region has the DNA TGCGCCAGCAGGCCTACAGGGAGCTCCTACAATGAGCAGTTCTTC.

The chain links TRBV4-1 to TRBJ2-1; D call uncertain. Germline CDR1 and CDR2: MGHRA and YSYEKL. The V end was cut by 4 bases, the J end by 5 bases, with 18 bases between. The CDR3 contains 16 residues. The CDR3 DNA follows: TGCGCCAGCAGCCCAATCCCGCTTAGATTGAACAATGAGCAGTTCTTC. As protein: CASSPIPLRLNNEQFF.

This chain connects TRBV4-1 to TRBJ1-2; the D is unclear. Germline values: CDR1 MGHRA, CDR2 YSYEKL. V dropped 2 bases and J dropped 4 bases, with 17 bases sitting between them. The CDR3 totals 16 residues. The CDR3 region is CASSQTPQASVYGYTF. CDR3 coding DNA: TGCGCCAGCAGCCAAACTCCGCAAGCCAGTGTCTATGGCTACACCTTC.

The chain carries TRBV7-9 and TRBJ2-2; D is ambiguous. CDR3 length: 12 amino acids. Deletions cut 2 bases from V and 6 bases from J, with 4 bases between. The germline V gene encodes CDR1 SEHNR and CDR2 FQNEAQ (reference sequence). CDR3 loop: CASSLYAGELFF. The CDR3 DNA reads as TGTGCCAGCAGCTTATACGCCGGGGAGCTGTTTTTT. Combining the CDR3 with reference TRBV7-9 and TRBJ2-2 gives the whole variable domain DTGVSQNPRHKITKRGQNVTFRCDPISEHNRLYWYRQTLGQGPEFLTYFQNEAQLEKSRLLSDRFSAERPKGSFSTLEIQRTEQGDSAMYLCASSLYAGELFFGEGSRLTVL.

The V call is TRBV6-5, the J call TRBJ1-4; D is uncertain. V lost 4 bases and J lost 5, with 11 bases in between. Germline values: CDR1 MNHEY, CDR2 SVGAGI. The CDR3 has 14 residues. The DNA of the CDR3 is TGTGCCAGCAGTTTTGGAGCCCTAAATGAAAAACTGTTTTTT. Translated: CASSFGALNEKLFF.

The CDR3 sequence is CASSQPYPLDYEQYF. Here the CDR3 DNA reads TGTGCCAGCAGCCAACCCTACCCACTGGACTACGAGCAGTACTTC. The chain employs TRBV14 and TRBJ2-7; D is unclear. This CDR3 region has 15 residues. Germline V gene data show CDR1 as SGHDN and CDR2 as FVKESK. The germline V and J ends were trimmed by 2 bases and 3 bases, with 14 bases remaining between them.

The chain employs TRBV5-1 and TRBJ2-5, with 7 bases lining up with TRBD2. CDR3 length equals 14 residues. Germline assignment: CDR1 SGHRS and CDR2 YFSETQ. The trim removed 5 bases at V and 5 bases at J, leaving 9 bases unmatched. CDR3: CASSPGTTGETQYF. As DNA, the CDR3 is TGCGCCAGCAGTCCCGGGACTACAGGCGAGACCCAGTACTTC.

This clone was observed a few times. The chain couples TRBV7-9 to TRBJ2-7; D may be TRBD2 (5 bases). V was clipped by 5 bases and J by 6 bases, with 20 bases between them. CDR1 is SEHNR and CDR2 is FQNEAQ in the germline V gene (reference sequence). This CDR3 has 15 residues. The CDR3 bases are TGTGCCAGCAGCCCCAGGACTGTTACTTTCACCGAGCAGTACTTC. Translated: CASSPRTVTFTEQYF.

The chain has TRBV7-3 and TRBJ2-1; 8 bases map to TRBD2. The germline CDR1 and CDR2 sequences are SGHTA and FQGTGA. V lost 5 bases and J lost 5; bases outside the gene matches: 14. This CDR3 is built from 17 residues. CDR3 in DNA: TGTGCCAGCAGCCCGCAAGGGGGTCGTAGCGGGAACAATGAGCAGTTCTTC. It encodes CASSPQGGRSGNNEQFF.

The chain recombines TRBV7-3 with TRBJ1-1, with D perhaps matching TRBD1 (5 bases). Germline lookup yields CDR1 SGHTA and CDR2 FQGTGA. V was clipped by 3 bases and J by 5 bases, with 10 bases between them. The CDR3 extends over 13 amino acids. Here the CDR3 reads CASSFSTVTEAFF. The CDR3 nucleotides read TGTGCCAGCAGCTTCTCGACAGTAACTGAAGCTTTCTTT.

This chain joins TRBV29-1 and TRBJ1-2; possibly TRBD1 for D (5 bases). Germline V gene lookup returns CDR1 SQVTM and CDR2 ANQGSEA. The length of the CDR3 is 15 residues. V lost 3 bases to trimming and J lost 6 bases, with 20 bases between them. The CDR3 here is CSVDLVEGRLDGYTF. The CDR3 bases are TGCAGCGTTGATCTCGTAGAGGGGCGATTAGATGGCTACACCTTC.

This clone has only one observation. This rearrangement joins TRBV9 to TRBJ1-1; no definite D call. Germline-derived CDR1 and CDR2 are SGDLS and YYNGEE. V was shortened by 0 bases and J by 4 bases, with 13 bases between the two germline ends. CDR3 length: 15 residues. CDR3 in amino acids: CASSVVEGVGTEAFF. In nucleotides, the CDR3 is TGTGCCAGCAGCGTAGTTGAGGGTGTTGGCACTGAAGCTTTCTTT.

The chain joins TRBV4-1 to TRBJ2-1, with 13 bases aligning to TRBD2. The CDR3 loop spans 18 amino acids. V shed 5 bases, J shed 0 bases, and the junction held 7 bases outside the gene matches. From germline, CDR1 is MGHRA and CDR2 YSYEKL. CDR3 protein: CASSRGLAGLSSYNEQFF. CDR3 in DNA: TGCGCCAGCAGCAGGGGACTAGCGGGACTAAGCTCCTACAATGAGCAGTTCTTC.

The chain combines TRBV5-1 with TRBJ2-1, with unresolved D. The CDR3 covers 15 residues. Germline V lookup: CDR1 SGHRS, CDR2 YFSETQ. The V end was cut by 0 bases, the J end by 2 bases, with 9 bases between. The CDR3 protein is CASSLVSEPYNEQFF. DNA for the CDR3: TGCGCCAGCAGCTTGGTATCGGAGCCCTACAATGAGCAGTTCTTC.

The genes are TRBV6-1 and TRBJ2-1; D ambiguous. Per germline, CDR1 MNHNS and CDR2 SASEGT. This CDR3 comprises 11 residues. The V gene lost 7 bases and the J gene lost 7 bases, with 8 bases spanning the gap. CDR3 nucleotide sequence: TGTGCCAGCAAAGGTCGGAATGAGCAGTTCTTC. Protein: CASKGRNEQFF.

This rearrangement joins TRBV5-1 to TRBJ1-2; 8 bases match TRBD1. V lost 4 bases to trimming and J lost 8 bases; unmatched junction nucleotides: 4. There are 12 residues in the CDR3. Germline V gene sequence: CDR1 SGHRS, CDR2 YFSETQ. In DNA, the CDR3 is TGCGCCAGCAGCACGACAGGGGACGGCTACACCTTC. Translation: CASSTTGDGYTF.

V usage is TRBV2 and J usage is TRBJ1-2; 7 positions agree with TRBD1. Per the germline V gene, CDR1 is SNHLY and CDR2 is FYNNEI. The CDR3 totals 18 residues. V shed 5 bases, J shed 5 bases, and the junction held 20 bases outside the gene matches. For the CDR3, the DNA is TGTGCCAGCAGTCTGTATCCCACGAGAAGACAGGGACAGTATGGCTACACCTTC. It specifies CASSLYPTRRQGQYGYTF. The entire variable domain, with the rest obtained from reference TRBV2 and TRBJ1-2, is as follows: EPEVTQTPSHQVTQMGQEVILRCVPISNHLYFYWYRQILGQKVEFLVSFYNNEISEKSEIFDDQFSVERPDGSNFTLKIRSTKLEDSAMYFCASSLYPTRRQGQYGYTFGSGTRLTVV.

The V gene is TRBV7-3, the J gene TRBJ2-7; 8 bases fit TRBD2. The germline V gene has CDR1 SGHTA and CDR2 FQGTGA. The trim removed 1 base at V and 0 bases at J, leaving 5 bases unmatched. The CDR3 totals 16 residues. DNA of the CDR3: TGTGCCAGCAGCTTAATGGCTAGCGGGTTCTCCTACGAGCAGTACTTC. It yields the protein CASSLMASGFSYEQYF.

The rearrangement joins TRBV4-1 to TRBJ1-3, with a possible D match to TRBD1 (5 bases). Looked up from germline, CDR1 is MGHRA and CDR2 is YSYEKL. The CDR3 is 15 amino acids. V was trimmed by 4 bases and J by 2 bases, leaving 12 bases between them. The DNA for the CDR3 is TGCGCCAGCAGCCGGGGGGTGGGAACTGGAAACACCATATATTTT. Amino acid sequence: CASSRGVGTGNTIYF.

Here the CDR3 reads CASSVTAGTGGEKLFF. The CDR3 DNA reads TGTGCCAGCAGCGTTACGGCCGGGACAGGCGGTGAAAAACTGTTTTTT. The chain joins TRBV11-2 to TRBJ1-4, with 8 bases lining up with TRBD1. Germline V gene lookup returns CDR1 SGHAT and CDR2 FQNNGV. Trimming took 5 bases from V and 7 from J; bases not matched to a gene: 12. CDR3 size: 16 residues.

The rearrangement links TRBV5-4 to TRBJ1-1, with 12 bases lining up with TRBD1. CDR1 SGHNT and CDR2 YYREEE come from the germline V gene (reference sequence). Trimming at V came to 4 bases and at J to 7 bases, leaving 11 bases not matched to a gene. The CDR3 has 16 amino acids. CDR3 in DNA: TGTGCCAGCAGCCCCTACGAGGGACAGGGGGCAAATGAAGCTTTCTTT. Its protein is CASSPYEGQGANEAFF.

The chain uses TRBV10-3 and TRBJ1-4; D call uncertain. The germline CDR1 and CDR2 sequences are ENHRY and SYGVKD. The CDR3 sequence is 15 residues long. With 0 bases removed from V and 3 bases from J, the gap between germline ends came to 8 bases. The DNA of the CDR3 is TGTGCCATCAGTGAGTCGCCTACTTCTAATGAAAAACTGTTTTTT. Translation: CAISESPTSNEKLFF.

V is TRBV30 and J is TRBJ2-7; D is unresolved. The CDR3 consists of 15 residues. The V end was cut by 1 base, the J end by 5 bases, with 18 bases between. The germline V gene encodes CDR1 GTSNPN and CDR2 SVGIG (reference sequence). The CDR3 reads CAWSGRVQSFHEQYF. CDR3 nucleotide sequence: TGTGCCTGGAGTGGCCGGGTACAGTCTTTCCACGAGCAGTACTTC.